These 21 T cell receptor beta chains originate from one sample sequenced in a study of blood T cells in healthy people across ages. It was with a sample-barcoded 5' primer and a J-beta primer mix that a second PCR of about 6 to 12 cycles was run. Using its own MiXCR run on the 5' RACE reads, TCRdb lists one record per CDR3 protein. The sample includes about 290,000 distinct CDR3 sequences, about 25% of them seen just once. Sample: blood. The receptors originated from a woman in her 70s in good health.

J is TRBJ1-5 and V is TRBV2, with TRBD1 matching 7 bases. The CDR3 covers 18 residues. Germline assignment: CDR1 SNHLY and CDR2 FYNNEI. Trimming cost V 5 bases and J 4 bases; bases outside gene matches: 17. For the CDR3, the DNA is TGTGCCAGCAGTAAGGGGGCTACAGGGTGGGGACGTAATCAGCCCCAGCATTTT. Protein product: CASSKGATGWGRNQPQHF. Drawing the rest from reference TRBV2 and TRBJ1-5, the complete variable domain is EPEVTQTPSHQVTQMGQEVILRCVPISNHLYFYWYRQILGQKVEFLVSFYNNEISEKSEIFDDQFSVERPDGSNFTLKIRSTKLEDSAMYFCASSKGATGWGRNQPQHFGDGTRLSIL.

CDR3 nucleotide sequence: TGTGCCAGCAGCCAAGGAGGCCCAGAGACCCAGTACTTC. Translated, it gives CASSQGGPETQYF. The gene calls are TRBV4-2 and TRBJ2-1; no definite D call. The DNA end is a closer match to TRBJ2-5, so the J assignment may be wrong. CDR1 and CDR2 (germline): LGHNA, YNFKEQ. The CDR3 has 13 amino acids.

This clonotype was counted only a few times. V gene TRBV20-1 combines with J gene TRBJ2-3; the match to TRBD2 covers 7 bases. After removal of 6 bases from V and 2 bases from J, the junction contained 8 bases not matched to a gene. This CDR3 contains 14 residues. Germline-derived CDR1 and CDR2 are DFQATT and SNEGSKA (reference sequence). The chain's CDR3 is CSAAKAGLTDTQYF. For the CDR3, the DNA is TGCAGTGCAGCTAAAGCGGGGCTCACAGATACGCAGTATTTT.

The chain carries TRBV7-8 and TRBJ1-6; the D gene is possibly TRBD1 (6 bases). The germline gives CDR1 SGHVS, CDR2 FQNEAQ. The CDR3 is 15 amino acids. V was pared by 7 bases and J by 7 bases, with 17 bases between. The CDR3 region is CASKRGRQENSPLHF. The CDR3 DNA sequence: TGTGCCAGCAAAAGAGGAAGACAGGAGAATTCACCCCTCCACTTT.

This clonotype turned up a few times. CDR3 sequence: CASKWRTENYGYTF. The CDR3 DNA reads TGTGCCAGCAAGTGGCGGACAGAAAACTATGGCTACACCTTC. The chain employs TRBV27 and TRBJ1-2; D is possibly TRBD1 (6 bases). The CDR3 is 14 amino acids. Germline values: CDR1 MNHEY, CDR2 SMNVEV (reference sequence). V gave up 7 bases and J gave up 2 bases, with 14 bases separating them.

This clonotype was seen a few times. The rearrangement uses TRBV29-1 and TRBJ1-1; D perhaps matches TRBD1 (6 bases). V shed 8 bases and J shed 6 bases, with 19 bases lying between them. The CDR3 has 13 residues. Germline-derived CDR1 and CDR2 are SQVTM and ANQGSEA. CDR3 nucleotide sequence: TGCAGCTACTTTGGGGGGCGCCGCGCTGAAGCTTTCTTT. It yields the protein CSYFGGRRAEAFF.

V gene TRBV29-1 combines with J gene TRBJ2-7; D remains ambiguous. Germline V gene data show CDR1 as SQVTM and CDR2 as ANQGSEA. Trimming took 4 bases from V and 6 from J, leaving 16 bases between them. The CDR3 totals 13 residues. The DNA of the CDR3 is TGCAGCGTTGTCGGGCAGATAGAGACCGAGCAGTACTTC. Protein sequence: CSVVGQIETEQYF.

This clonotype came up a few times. The CDR3 here is CSARDRDNQPQHF. In nucleotides, the CDR3 is TGCAGTGCTAGGGACAGGGACAATCAGCCCCAGCATTTT. The chain couples TRBV20-1 to TRBJ1-5; 8 bases line up with TRBD1. The germline V gene has CDR1 DFQATT and CDR2 SNEGSKA (reference sequence). Unmatched junction bases numbered 1, after V lost 3 bases and J lost 3 bases. The CDR3 totals 13 residues.

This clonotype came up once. CDR3 nucleotides: TGCGCCAGCACCTGGGGGGGAGTAGCGGCTAATGAAAAACTGTTTTTT. Translated: CASTWGGVAANEKLFF. The chain recombines TRBV5-1 with TRBJ1-4, with D possibly TRBD1 on 5 matching bases. The germline V gene has CDR1 SGHRS and CDR2 YFSETQ. The ends were cut back, 6 bases at V and 3 bases at J, with 18 bases in the middle. This CDR3 has 16 amino acids.

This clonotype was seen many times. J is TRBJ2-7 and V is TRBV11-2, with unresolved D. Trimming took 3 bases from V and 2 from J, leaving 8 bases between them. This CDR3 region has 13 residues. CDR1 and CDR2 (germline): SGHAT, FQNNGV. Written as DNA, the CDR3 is TGTGCCAGCAGCTTGCGTGGGCCCTACGAGCAGTACTTC. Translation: CASSLRGPYEQYF. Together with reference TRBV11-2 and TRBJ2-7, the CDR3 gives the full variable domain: EAGVAQSPRYKIIEKRQSVAFWCNPISGHATLYWYQQILGQGPKLLIQFQNNGVVDDSQLPKDRFSAERLKGVDSTLKIQPAKLEDSAVYLCASSLRGPYEQYFGPGTRLTVT.

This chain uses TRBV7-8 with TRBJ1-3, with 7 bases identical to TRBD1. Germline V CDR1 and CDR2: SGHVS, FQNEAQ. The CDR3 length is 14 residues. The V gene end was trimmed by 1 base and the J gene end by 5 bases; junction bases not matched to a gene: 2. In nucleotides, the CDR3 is TGTGCCAGCAGCTTAGTACAGGGGCGAAACACCATATATTTT. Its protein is CASSLVQGRNTIYF.

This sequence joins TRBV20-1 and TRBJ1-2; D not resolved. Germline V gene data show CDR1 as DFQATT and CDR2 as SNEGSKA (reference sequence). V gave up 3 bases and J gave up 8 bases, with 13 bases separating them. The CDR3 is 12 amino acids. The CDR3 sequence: CSASLGSGGYTF. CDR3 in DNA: TGCAGTGCTAGCCTGGGGAGTGGGGGCTACACCTTC.

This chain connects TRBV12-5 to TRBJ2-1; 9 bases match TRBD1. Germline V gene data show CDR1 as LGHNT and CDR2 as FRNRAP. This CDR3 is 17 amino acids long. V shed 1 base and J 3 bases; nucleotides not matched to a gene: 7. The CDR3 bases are TGTGCTAGTGGTTTGGCTTCCGGGACAGGGAACTACAATGAGCAGTTCTTC. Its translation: CASGLASGTGNYNEQFF.

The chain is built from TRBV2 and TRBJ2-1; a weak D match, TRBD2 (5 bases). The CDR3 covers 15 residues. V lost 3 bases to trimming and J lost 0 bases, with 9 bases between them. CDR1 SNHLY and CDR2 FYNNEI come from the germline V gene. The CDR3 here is CASSEVGSSYNEQFF. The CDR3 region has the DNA TGTGCCAGCAGTGAGGTAGGGAGCTCCTACAATGAGCAGTTCTTC. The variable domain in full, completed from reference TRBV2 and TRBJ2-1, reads EPEVTQTPSHQVTQMGQEVILRCVPISNHLYFYWYRQILGQKVEFLVSFYNNEISEKSEIFDDQFSVERPDGSNFTLKIRSTKLEDSAMYFCASSEVGSSYNEQFFGPGTRLTVL.

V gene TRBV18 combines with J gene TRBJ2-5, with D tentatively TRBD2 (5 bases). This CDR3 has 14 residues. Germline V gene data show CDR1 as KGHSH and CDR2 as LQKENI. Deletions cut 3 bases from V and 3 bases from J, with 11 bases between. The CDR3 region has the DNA TGTGCCAGCTCACCTAGCGATGCCGAAGAGACCCAGTACTTC. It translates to CASSPSDAEETQYF. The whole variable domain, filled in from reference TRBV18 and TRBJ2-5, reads NAGVMQNPRHLVRRRGQEARLRCSPMKGHSHVYWYRQLPEEGLKFMVYLQKENIIDESGMPKERFSAEFPKEGPSILRIQQVVRGDSAAYFCASSPSDAEETQYFGPGTRLLVL.

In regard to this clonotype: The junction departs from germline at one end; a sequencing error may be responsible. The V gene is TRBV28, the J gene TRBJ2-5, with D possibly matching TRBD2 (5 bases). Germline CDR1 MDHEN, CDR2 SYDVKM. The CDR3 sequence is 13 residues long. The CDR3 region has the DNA TGCAATAACATACCCCGAGGGTTAGAGACCCAGTACTTC. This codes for CNNIPRGLETQYF.

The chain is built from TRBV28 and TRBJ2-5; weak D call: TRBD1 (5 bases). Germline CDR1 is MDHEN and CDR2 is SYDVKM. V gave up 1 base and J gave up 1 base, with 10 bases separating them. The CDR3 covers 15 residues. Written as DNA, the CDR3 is TGTGCCAGCAGTTTATTCCAGGGTCTCCAAGAGACCCAGTACTTC. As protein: CASSLFQGLQETQYF.

Written as DNA, the CDR3 is TGCAGTTCACAGGAGGGGGCCAAAAACATTCAGTACTTC. This codes for CSSQEGAKNIQYF. The chain has TRBV20-1 and TRBJ2-4, with TRBD2 as a possible D gene (6 bases). Germline V lookup: CDR1 DFQATT, CDR2 SNEGSKA (reference sequence). The V gene lost 8 bases and the J gene lost 1 base, with 12 bases spanning the gap. The CDR3 loop spans 13 amino acids.

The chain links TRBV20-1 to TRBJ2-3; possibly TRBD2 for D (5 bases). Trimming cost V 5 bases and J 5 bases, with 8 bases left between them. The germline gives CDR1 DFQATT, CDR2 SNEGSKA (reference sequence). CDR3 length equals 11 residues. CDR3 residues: CSAGSGDTQYF. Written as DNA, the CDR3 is TGCAGTGCTGGGAGCGGAGATACGCAGTATTTT.

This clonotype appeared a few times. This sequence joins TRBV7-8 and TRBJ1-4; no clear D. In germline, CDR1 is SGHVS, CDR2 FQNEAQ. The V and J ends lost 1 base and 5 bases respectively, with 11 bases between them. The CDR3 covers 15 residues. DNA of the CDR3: TGTGCCAGCAGCTTAGATCGCCGTCCAAATGAAAAACTGTTTTTT. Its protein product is CASSLDRRPNEKLFF.

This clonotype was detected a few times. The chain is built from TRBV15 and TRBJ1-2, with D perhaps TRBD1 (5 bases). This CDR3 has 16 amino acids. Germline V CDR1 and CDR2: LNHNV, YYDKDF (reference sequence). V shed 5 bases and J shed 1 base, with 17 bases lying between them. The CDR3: CATSPTKGQINYGYTF. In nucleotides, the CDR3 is TGTGCCACCAGCCCCACAAAAGGACAAATTAACTATGGCTACACCTTC.